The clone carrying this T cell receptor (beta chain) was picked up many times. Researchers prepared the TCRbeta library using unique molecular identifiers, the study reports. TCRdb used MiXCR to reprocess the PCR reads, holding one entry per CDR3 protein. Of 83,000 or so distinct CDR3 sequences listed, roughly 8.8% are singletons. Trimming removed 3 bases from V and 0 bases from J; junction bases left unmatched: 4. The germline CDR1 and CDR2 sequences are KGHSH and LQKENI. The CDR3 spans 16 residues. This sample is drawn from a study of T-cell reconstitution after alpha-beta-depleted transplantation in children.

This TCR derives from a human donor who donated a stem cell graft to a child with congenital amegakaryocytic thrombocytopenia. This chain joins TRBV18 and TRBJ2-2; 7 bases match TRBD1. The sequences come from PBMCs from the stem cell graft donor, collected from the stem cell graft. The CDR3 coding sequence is TGTGCCAGCTCACCGGGACAGACTCCGAACACCGGGGAGCTGTTTTTT. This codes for CASSPGQTPNTGELFF. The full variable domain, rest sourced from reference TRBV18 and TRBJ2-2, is NAGVMQNPRHLVRRRGQEARLRCSPMKGHSHVYWYRQLPEEGLKFMVYLQKENIIDESGMPKERFSAEFPKEGPSILRIQQVVRGDSAAYFCASSPGQTPNTGELFFGEGSRLTVL.